Listed here are 26 T cell receptor beta chains from one sample, sequenced in a study of blood T cell repertoires in COVID-19. The assay was immunoSEQ multiplex PCR, and TCRdb's table has in-frame clones only and misses some. The sample has 390,000 or so clones, 75% to 90% seen once; the top ten hold 1%. The sample taken for sequencing was PBMCs or T cells enriched from blood (not recorded which). These receptors came from a man aged 18 to 29 who had recovered from COVID-19.

The chain employs TRBV19 and TRBJ2-2; a weak D match, TRBD1 (5 bases). Per germline, CDR1 LNHDA and CDR2 SQIVND (reference sequence). V was cut by 7 bases and J by 6 bases, with 12 bases left in between. The CDR3 consists of 13 residues. The CDR3 DNA reads TGTGCCAGTACCCCCCTAGGGGCCGGGGAGCTGTTTTTT. Protein: CASTPLGAGELFF.

CDR3: CASSVDASGGAEFF. CDR3 sequence (DNA): TGTGCCAGCAGCGTAGATGCTAGCGGGGGAGCTGAGTTCTTC. The V gene is TRBV9, the J gene TRBJ2-1; 10 nucleotides match TRBD2. The CDR3 contains 14 residues. V was clipped by 0 bases and J by 14 bases; unmatched bases: 8. Germline V gene sequence: CDR1 SGDLS, CDR2 YYNGEE.

The chain uses TRBV9 and TRBJ2-1; 9 bases agree with TRBD2. The CDR3 has 15 amino acids. Unmatched junction bases numbered 2, after V lost 2 bases and J lost 2 bases. Germline V gives CDR1 SGDLS, CDR2 YYNGEE. The CDR3 sequence: CASSVLAGAYNEQFF. Written as DNA, the CDR3 is TGTGCCAGCAGCGTGTTAGCGGGAGCCTACAATGAGCAGTTCTTC.

CDR3 nucleotides: TGTGCCAGCAGCTTGAGGGGGCGCAGCTCCTACAATGAGCAGTTCTTC. It codes for CASSLRGRSSYNEQFF. The chain is built from TRBV9 and TRBJ2-1, with TRBD1 identical over 7 bases. The V segment lost 4 bases and the J segment 0 bases; nucleotides outside the gene matches: 7. Germline CDR1 and CDR2: SGDLS and YYNGEE. This CDR3 is built from 16 residues.

This chain uses TRBV4-1 with TRBJ2-7, with TRBD2 as a possible D gene (6 bases). This CDR3 is 15 amino acids long. The V end was cut by 4 bases, the J end by 2 bases, with 15 bases between. Germline CDR1 reads MGHRA; CDR2 reads YSYEKL. For the CDR3, the DNA is TGCGCCAGCAGCCGCATAGCGCGGGAAACCTACGAGCAGTACTTC. Protein sequence: CASSRIARETYEQYF.

The gene calls are TRBV5-4 and TRBJ2-7; TRBD2 aligns across 11 bases. This CDR3 has 20 amino acids. The junction had 22 bases not matched to a gene; V was cut back by 5 bases and J by 3 bases. In germline, CDR1 is SGHNT, CDR2 YYREEE (reference sequence). Written as DNA, the CDR3 is TGTGCCAGCAGTTTACGCAACACCTCACGACTAGCGGGATTCGACTACGAGCAGTACTTC. Translated: CASSLRNTSRLAGFDYEQYF.

The chain joins TRBV6-1 to TRBJ2-1, with D maybe TRBD2 (5 bases). This CDR3 is built from 12 residues. Trimming left V 1 base short and J 15 bases short, with 13 bases between. Germline loops: CDR1 MNHNS, CDR2 SASEGT. The CDR3 nucleotides are TGTGCCAGCAGTGAAGATAGAGGGTATCGGTTCTTC. Encoded protein: CASSEDRGYRFF.

The chain has TRBV27 and TRBJ1-2, with 9 nucleotides matching TRBD1. V was clipped by 4 bases and J by 2 bases; unmatched bases: 5. There are 15 residues in the CDR3. Germline V gene data show CDR1 as MNHEY and CDR2 as SMNVEV (reference sequence). The CDR3 nucleotides are TGTGCCAGCAGTTCCACAGGGGGCGAGAACTATGGCTACACCTTC. It yields the protein CASSSTGGENYGYTF.

The chain uses TRBV15 and TRBJ2-1, with D possibly matching TRBD2 (5 bases). Per germline, CDR1 LNHNV and CDR2 YYDKDF (reference sequence). Trimming shortened V by 3 bases and J by 2 bases, and 14 bases separated the two germline ends. The CDR3 runs to 16 residues. In DNA form, the CDR3 reads TGTGCCACCAGCAGGAGACCGACTAATCCCTACAATGAGCAGTTCTTC. Its translation is CATSRRPTNPYNEQFF.

The CDR3 sequence: CASSQDRGIGNYEQYF. In nucleotides, the CDR3 is TGCGCCAGCAGCCAAGATAGGGGGATAGGGAACTACGAGCAGTACTTC. V and J are TRBV4-3 and TRBJ2-7; tentatively, D is TRBD1 (6 bases). Germline assignment: CDR1 LGHNA and CDR2 YSLEER. V shed 0 bases and J shed 3 bases, with 15 bases lying between them. The CDR3 is made up of 16 amino acids.

This clone was seen more than once but under ten times. This chain links TRBV9 with TRBJ2-1; 10 nucleotides line up with TRBD2. J lost 8 bases, V lost 6 bases, and 8 bases had no gene match. The CDR3 is 14 amino acids. Germline CDR1 SGDLS, CDR2 YYNGEE. The CDR3 DNA is TGTGCCAGCACCGGGACTAGCGTCTCCCATGAGCAGTTCTTC. Its protein product is CASTGTSVSHEQFF.

This clone was counted only a few times. V gene TRBV6-5 combines with J gene TRBJ1-6; possibly TRBD1 for D (6 bases). The V and J ends lost 7 bases and 8 bases respectively, with 12 bases between them. The CDR3 has 13 amino acids. Germline assignment: CDR1 MNHEY and CDR2 SVGAGI. CDR3 amino acids: CASNREGDSPLHF. The CDR3 DNA sequence: TGTGCCAGCAACAGGGAAGGTGATTCACCCCTCCACTTT.

The chain recombines TRBV7-9 with TRBJ2-3; the D gene is possibly TRBD1 (5 bases). The germline gives CDR1 SEHNR, CDR2 FQNEAQ (reference sequence). CDR3 length: 16 residues. With 1 base removed from V and 0 bases from J, the gap between germline ends came to 11 bases. In DNA, the CDR3 is TGTGCCAGCAGCTTAGTGGGGCGGCTAAGCACAGATACGCAGTATTTT. Its translation: CASSLVGRLSTDTQYF.

The V and J genes are TRBV3-1 (or the pseudogene TRBV3-2) and TRBJ2-2; possibly TRBD1 for D (5 bases). Per the germline V gene, CDR1 is LGHDT and CDR2 is YNNKEL (reference sequence). This CDR3 region has 16 residues. Trimming shortened V by 8 bases and J by 0 bases, and 16 bases separated the two germline ends. The CDR3 DNA sequence: TGTGCCAGCCAGAACTTCGGACAAACGAACACCGGGGAGCTGTTTTTT. Its translation: CASQNFGQTNTGELFF.

J is TRBJ2-1 and V is TRBV7-9, with D perhaps TRBD1 (6 bases). Trimming took off 7 bases at V and 7 bases at J, with 14 bases between the two ends. In germline, CDR1 is SEHNR, CDR2 FQNEAQ (reference sequence). The CDR3 totals 13 residues. The CDR3 spells CASIRTGYNEQFF. CDR3 nucleotides: TGTGCCAGCATCAGAACAGGGTATAATGAGCAGTTCTTC.

This clone has a handful of counts. The chain couples TRBV13 to TRBJ2-5; 12 bases agree with TRBD1. CDR1 PRHDT and CDR2 FYEKMQ come from the germline V gene (reference sequence). The CDR3 consists of 16 residues. V lost 5 bases to trimming and J lost 5 bases; unmatched junction nucleotides: 9. CDR3 bases: TGTGCCAGCAGCCGTTCCGGGACAGGGGGCTGGGAGACCCAGTACTTC. This gives the protein CASSRSGTGGWETQYF.

This chain connects TRBV4-3 to TRBJ2-7, with 11 bases identical to TRBD1. The CDR3 sequence is 15 residues long. The V and J ends lost 5 bases and 4 bases, in that order; junction bases with no gene match: 7. The germline gives CDR1 LGHNA, CDR2 YSLEER. CDR3 nucleotides: TGCGCCAGCAGCAGCGGGACAGGGGGGCATTACGAGCAGTACTTC. It is translated as CASSSGTGGHYEQYF.

J is TRBJ1-1 and V is TRBV18; D might be TRBD1 (5 bases). V lost 5 bases, J lost 7 bases, and 14 bases lay in between. Germline-derived CDR1 and CDR2 are KGHSH and LQKENI. The CDR3 has 13 amino acids. The CDR3: CASSSTNGGEAFF. The CDR3 bases are TGTGCCAGCTCATCAACTAACGGGGGTGAAGCTTTCTTT.

J is TRBJ2-3 and V is TRBV12-5, with no clear D. V was pared by 2 bases and J by 0 bases, with 6 bases between. From germline, CDR1 is LGHNT and CDR2 FRNRAP. CDR3 length equals 14 residues. This CDR3 is CASGLTISTDTQYF. For the CDR3, the DNA is TGTGCTAGTGGTTTGACTATTAGCACAGATACGCAGTATTTT.

The chain combines TRBV19 with TRBJ1-2; 7 bases map to TRBD1. CDR3 length: 14 amino acids. The trim removed 7 bases at V and 8 bases at J, leaving 13 bases unmatched. CDR1 and CDR2 (germline): LNHDA, SQIVND (reference sequence). CDR3 sequence: CASTLGAGGHGYTF. CDR3 in DNA: TGTGCCAGTACCCTGGGGGCAGGGGGTCACGGCTACACCTTC.

The rearrangement links TRBV14 to TRBJ1-4, with a weak D call TRBD1 (6 bases). Deletions cut 4 bases from V and 4 bases from J, with 10 bases between. Germline V lookup: CDR1 SGHDN, CDR2 FVKESK. The CDR3 has 14 amino acids. In nucleotides, the CDR3 is TGTGCCAGCAGCCGGACAGCCTTTAATGAAAAACTGTTTTTT. Protein product: CASSRTAFNEKLFF.

This clone was observed once. The chain joins TRBV9 to TRBJ2-3; 13 positions agree with TRBD2. V was clipped by 4 bases and J by 0 bases; unmatched bases: 5. CDR3 length: 17 amino acids. Germline CDR1 is SGDLS and CDR2 is YYNGEE. CDR3 in DNA: TGTGCCAGCAGCAAAGGGGGACTAGCGGGGAGCACAGATACGCAGTATTTT. It is translated as CASSKGGLAGSTDTQYF.

The chain couples TRBV19 to TRBJ2-7; TRBD1 matches at 10 bases. CDR1 is LNHDA, CDR2 SQIVND, per germline (reference sequence). The CDR3 covers 16 residues. With V trimmed by 6 bases and J by 5 bases, 13 bases remained unmatched. The CDR3 DNA reads TGTGCCAGTAGCCGACTTCCGGGACAGGGGACCCACGAGCAGTACTTC. Protein product: CASSRLPGQGTHEQYF.

The genes are TRBV19 and TRBJ1-1; D is perhaps TRBD1 (6 bases). This CDR3 region has 13 residues. Per germline, CDR1 LNHDA and CDR2 SQIVND (reference sequence). Trimming removed 7 bases from V and 4 bases from J, with 13 bases in between. The CDR3 region is CASTYTRGTEAFF. The CDR3 DNA reads TGTGCCAGTACCTATACCAGGGGCACTGAAGCTTTCTTT.

The rearrangement links TRBV19 to TRBJ1-1; 7 positions match TRBD1. The V segment lost 3 bases and the J segment 1 base; nucleotides outside the gene matches: 5. CDR1 and CDR2 from the germline V gene are LNHDA and SQIVND (reference sequence). The CDR3 runs 15 residues. The CDR3 is CASSIRGQPNTEAFF. The CDR3 DNA follows: TGTGCCAGTAGTATCCGGGGACAGCCGAACACTGAAGCTTTCTTT.

The rearrangement joins TRBV10-3 to TRBJ1-5; D is unresolved. The CDR3 is 10 residues long. Trimming removed 7 bases at V and 5 bases at J, with 3 bases between. Germline V lookup: CDR1 ENHRY, CDR2 SYGVKD. The CDR3 is CAITHQPQHF. DNA for the CDR3: TGTGCCATCACTCATCAGCCCCAGCATTTT.